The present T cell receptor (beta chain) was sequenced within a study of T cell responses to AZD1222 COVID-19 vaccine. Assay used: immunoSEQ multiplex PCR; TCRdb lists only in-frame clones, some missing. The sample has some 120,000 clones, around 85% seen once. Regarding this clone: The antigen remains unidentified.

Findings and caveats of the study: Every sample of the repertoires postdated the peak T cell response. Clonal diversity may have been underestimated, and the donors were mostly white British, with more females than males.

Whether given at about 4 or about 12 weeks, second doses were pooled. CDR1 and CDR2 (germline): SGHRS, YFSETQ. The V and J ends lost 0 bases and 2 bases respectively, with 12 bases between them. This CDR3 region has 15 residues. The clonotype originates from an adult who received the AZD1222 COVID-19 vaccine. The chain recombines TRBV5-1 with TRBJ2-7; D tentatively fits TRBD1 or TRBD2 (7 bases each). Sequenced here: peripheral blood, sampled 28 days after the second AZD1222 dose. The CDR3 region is CASSLETGTTYEQYF. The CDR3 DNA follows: TGCGCCAGCAGCTTGGAGACAGGGACTACCTACGAGCAGTACTTC.